These 21 T cell receptor beta chains were sequenced from one sample in a study of shared clonotypes between healthy human individuals. Produced via immunoSEQ multiplex PCR; TCRdb's table is partial and in-frame only. The data show about 680,000 clones, about two thirds seen once. Sequenced material: memory CD4+ T cells sorted from blood. Subset in this sample: CD45RA-negative fraction. Receptors originate from a woman aged 25 to 39 in good health.

This clone was counted once. The J gene is TRBJ2-1, the V gene TRBV5-6; 12 bases fit TRBD1. The germline V gene has CDR1 SGHDT and CDR2 YYEEEE. The CDR3 consists of 17 residues. Losses at the gene ends were 3 bases for V and 7 bases for J; bases not matched to a gene: 11. Here the CDR3 reads CASSSIRRDRGQNEQFF. The CDR3 DNA reads as TGTGCCAGCAGCTCAATACGTAGGGACAGGGGGCAAAATGAGCAGTTCTTC.

This clone was seen a few times. The chain carries TRBV6-5 and TRBJ2-7, with TRBD2 identical over 10 bases. Germline V lookup: CDR1 MNHEY, CDR2 SVGAGI. The CDR3 totals 16 residues. V was pared by 2 bases and J by 6 bases, with 10 bases of the junction left unmatched. The CDR3 sequence: CASSYMLAGGRGEQYF. As DNA, the CDR3 is TGTGCCAGCAGTTACATGTTAGCGGGAGGCCGTGGCGAGCAGTACTTC.

This chain uses TRBV4-1 with TRBJ2-1; D perhaps matches TRBD1 (6 bases). Per the germline V gene, CDR1 is MGHRA and CDR2 is YSYEKL. CDR3 length: 15 residues. V dropped 4 bases and J dropped 0 bases, with 10 bases sitting between them. The CDR3 region is CASSPRDNSYNEQFF. The CDR3 DNA is TGCGCCAGCAGCCCCCGGGACAACTCCTACAATGAGCAGTTCTTC.

The chain employs TRBV2 and TRBJ2-7; TRBD2 matches at 13 bases. This CDR3 is built from 14 residues. The V gene's germline CDR1 is SNHLY and CDR2 FYNNEI. Trimming took 6 bases from V and 5 from J; bases not matched to a gene: 4. The CDR3 nucleotides are TGTGCCAGCAGGCCAACTAGCGGGAGGGACGAGCAGTACTTC. This sequence encodes CASRPTSGRDEQYF.

The gene calls are TRBV4-1 and TRBJ1-2; tentatively, D is TRBD1 (6 bases). The CDR3 covers 15 residues. Germline values: CDR1 MGHRA, CDR2 YSYEKL. The ends were cut back, 0 bases at V and 4 bases at J, with 12 bases in the middle. This chain's CDR3 is CASSQDGPRGYGYTF. In DNA form, the CDR3 reads TGCGCCAGCAGCCAAGACGGGCCCAGGGGCTATGGCTACACCTTC.

The chain has TRBV6-1 and TRBJ2-7; D uncertain. The CDR3 length is 12 residues. V was trimmed by 2 bases and J by 3 bases, leaving 5 bases between them. Germline V gives CDR1 MNHNS, CDR2 SASEGT. The CDR3 DNA follows: TGTGCCAGCAGTGAATCCCTCTACGAGCAGTACTTC. Its protein product is CASSESLYEQYF.

The chain links TRBV7-9 to TRBJ1-3; possible D gene TRBD1, 6 bases. Trimming took off 1 base at V and 1 base at J, with 20 bases between the two ends. This CDR3 region has 19 residues. In germline, CDR1 is SEHNR, CDR2 FQNEAQ (reference sequence). The CDR3, as DNA: TGTGCCAGCAGCTTAGATAGGGGGAGCTCCTTACGTTCTGGAAACACCATATATTTT. This encodes CASSLDRGSSLRSGNTIYF.

V gene TRBV11-2 combines with J gene TRBJ1-1; 7 bases agree with TRBD1. From germline, CDR1 is SGHAT and CDR2 FQNNGV. The CDR3 runs 15 residues. V gave up 5 bases and J gave up 4 bases; unmatched junction bases: 10. DNA of the CDR3: TGTGCCAGCAGCCAATCACAGGGGTCGCGCACTGAAGCTTTCTTT. Residues: CASSQSQGSRTEAFF.

V gene TRBV11-3 combines with J gene TRBJ1-1, with 8 bases fitting TRBD1. Germline CDR1 reads SGHNT; CDR2 reads YENEEA. After removal of 4 bases from V and 8 bases from J, the junction contained 6 bases not matched to a gene. The CDR3 length is 13 residues. The CDR3 DNA reads TGTGCCAGCAGCTCCGGACAGGGTATGGAAGCTTTCTTT. It is translated as CASSSGQGMEAFF.

The rearrangement joins TRBV10-3 to TRBJ2-7, with D unresolved. Germline values: CDR1 ENHRY, CDR2 SYGVKD. V dropped 2 bases and J dropped 0 bases, with 11 bases sitting between them. The CDR3 is 15 residues long. The CDR3 protein is CAISEAGPSSYEQYF. The CDR3 bases are TGTGCCATCAGTGAGGCTGGACCCTCCTCCTACGAGCAGTACTTC.

With respect to this clone: The same CDR3 can be traced to other DNA sequences in this sample. The genes are TRBV9 and TRBJ1-1; no reliable D call. Germline lookup yields CDR1 SGDLS and CDR2 YYNGEE. The CDR3 is 13 amino acids. Trimming took 4 bases from V and 3 from J, leaving 10 bases between them. The DNA of the CDR3 is TGTGCCAGCAGCCGAAGGGAAGACACTGAAGCTTTCTTT. This codes for CASSRREDTEAFF.

The chain is built from TRBV14 and TRBJ1-5, with 8 bases lining up with TRBD1. V lost 4 bases to trimming and J lost 6 bases; unmatched junction nucleotides: 5. Germline V gives CDR1 SGHDN, CDR2 FVKESK. The CDR3 has 14 amino acids. CDR3 residues: CASSLTGDGQPQHF. For the CDR3, the DNA is TGTGCCAGCAGCCTGACAGGGGACGGTCAGCCCCAGCATTTT.

The rearrangement uses TRBV7-9 and TRBJ2-1, with no clear D. Germline lookup yields CDR1 SEHNR and CDR2 FQNEAQ (reference sequence). This CDR3 spans 12 amino acids. Trimming took off 3 bases at V and 6 bases at J, with 6 bases between the two ends. The CDR3 protein is CASSFAPNEQFF. The CDR3 DNA sequence: TGTGCCAGCAGCTTCGCGCCCAATGAGCAGTTCTTC.

The V call is TRBV7-2, the J call TRBJ2-2, with 7 bases aligning to TRBD2. Germline V gene data show CDR1 as SGHTA and CDR2 as FQGNSA. The CDR3 has 16 amino acids. Trimming cost V 3 bases and J 4 bases; bases outside gene matches: 8. CDR3 nucleotide sequence: TGTGCCAGCAGCTTTAGGGCGGGAGTTGTCACCGGGGAGCTGTTTTTT. This gives the protein CASSFRAGVVTGELFF.

The chain carries TRBV7-2 and TRBJ1-3; perhaps TRBD1 as D (5 bases). Germline CDR1 is SGHTA and CDR2 is FQGNSA. Trimming left V 3 bases short and J 0 bases short, with 9 bases between. The length of the CDR3 is 15 residues. The CDR3 sequence: CASSLFRGSGNTIYF. CDR3 bases: TGTGCCAGCAGCTTGTTTAGGGGCTCTGGAAACACCATATATTTT.

This clone was detected only a few times. The rearrangement links TRBV29-1 to TRBJ1-2; 9 nucleotides agree with TRBD1. Germline lookup yields CDR1 SQVTM and CDR2 ANQGSEA. This CDR3 is built from 11 residues. V dropped 6 bases and J dropped 9; count of bases not matched to a gene: 5. This chain's CDR3 is CSVGGQGRYTF. For the CDR3, the DNA is TGCAGCGTGGGGGGACAGGGACGCTACACCTTC.

This chain joins TRBV11-2 and TRBJ2-5; TRBD1 aligns across 9 bases. The J segment lost 2 bases and the V segment lost 10 bases, leaving 5 bases of the junction unmatched. CDR1 and CDR2 from the germline V gene are SGHAT and FQNNGV. The CDR3 loop spans 13 amino acids. The CDR3 here is CATKGTGQETQYF. The CDR3 nucleotides read TGTGCCACCAAGGGGACAGGGCAAGAGACCCAGTACTTC.

In regard to this clone: This specimen includes other DNA sequences encoding the same CDR3. The chain joins TRBV18 to TRBJ1-1; D remains ambiguous. Looked up from germline, CDR1 is KGHSH and CDR2 is LQKENI. CDR3 length: 12 residues. The germline V and J ends were trimmed by 2 bases and 2 bases, with 3 bases remaining between them. In DNA form, the CDR3 reads TGTGCCAGCTCACCAGGAAACACTGAAGCTTTCTTT. This sequence encodes CASSPGNTEAFF.

The chain combines TRBV2 with TRBJ2-2, with D maybe TRBD2 (5 bases). V was clipped by 8 bases and J by 5 bases, with 9 bases between them. CDR1 is SNHLY and CDR2 is FYNNEI in the germline V gene. The CDR3 contains 12 residues. The CDR3 spells CASWRGTGELFF. CDR3 sequence (DNA): TGTGCCAGCTGGAGAGGGACCGGGGAGCTGTTTTTT. The full variable domain, rest sourced from reference TRBV2 and TRBJ2-2, is EPEVTQTPSHQVTQMGQEVILRCVPISNHLYFYWYRQILGQKVEFLVSFYNNEISEKSEIFDDQFSVERPDGSNFTLKIRSTKLEDSAMYFCASWRGTGELFFGEGSRLTVL.

The CDR3 spells CASSEIAGGGTQYF. The CDR3 DNA reads TGTGCCAGCAGTGAGATCGCAGGGGGGGGGACCCAGTACTTC. This sequence joins TRBV25-1 and TRBJ2-5; D could derive from TRBD1 or TRBD2 (7 bases each). Germline V gives CDR1 MGHDK, CDR2 SYGVNS. The CDR3 consists of 14 residues. V dropped 3 bases and J dropped 7 bases, with 15 bases sitting between them.

In regard to this clone: The same CDR3 also results from other DNA sequences found in this sample. This rearrangement joins TRBV19 to TRBJ1-3; a weak D match, TRBD1 (5 bases). Per germline, CDR1 LNHDA and CDR2 SQIVND (reference sequence). CDR3 length equals 14 residues. V was pared by 7 bases and J by 0 bases, with 10 bases between. The CDR3 loop is CASTIGTSGNTIYF. The CDR3 DNA follows: TGTGCCAGTACAATCGGGACCTCTGGAAACACCATATATTTT.